The 23 T cell receptor beta chains listed next were all sequenced from one sample in a study of cytomegalovirus exposure and HLA in healthy donors. The PCR ran on 60 Vbeta and 13 Jbeta primers. TCRdb keeps only in-frame clones here, not all; method: immunoSEQ multiplex PCR. The top ten hold about 2.4% of the sample, which has around 140,000 clones, more than 75% seen once. Sequenced sample: PBMCs. The receptors shown here come from a man aged 45-65 years in good health and CMV-seronegative.

This clone was seen a single time. The rearrangement links TRBV5-6 to TRBJ1-5; D is perhaps TRBD1 (5 bases). This CDR3 is built from 15 residues. V gave up 1 base and J gave up 7 bases, with 15 bases separating them. Germline CDR1 reads SGHDT; CDR2 reads YYEEEE. CDR3 coding DNA: TGTGCCAGCAGCTTGCAAGGGGATCTTCTCCAGCCCCAGCATTTT. It specifies CASSLQGDLLQPQHF.

In nucleotides, the CDR3 is TGTGCCAGCAGTGACTCGAACAGGGACACTGAAGCTTTCTTT. This gives the protein CASSDSNRDTEAFF. This chain links TRBV6-4 with TRBJ1-1; D perhaps matches TRBD1 (6 bases). The CDR3 totals 14 residues. V was clipped by 0 bases and J by 3 bases, with 8 bases between them. In germline, CDR1 is MRHNA, CDR2 SNTAGT.

The DNA for the CDR3 is TGTGCCAGCAATACCCAAGACAAGGGGTATGGCTACACCTTC. Protein product: CASNTQDKGYGYTF. V gene TRBV28 combines with J gene TRBJ1-2; possibly TRBD1 for D (5 bases). This CDR3 is 14 amino acids long. The germline V gene encodes CDR1 MDHEN and CDR2 SYDVKM. Deletions cut 7 bases from V and 5 bases from J, with 17 bases between.

V is TRBV29-1 and J is TRBJ2-1; tentative D call: TRBD2 (6 bases). V gave up 6 bases and J gave up 3 bases, with 12 bases separating them. The germline V gene encodes CDR1 SQVTM and CDR2 ANQGSEA. The CDR3 covers 13 residues. The CDR3 protein is CSVRDLIYNEQFF. The CDR3 bases are TGCAGCGTCCGGGACTTGATCTACAATGAGCAGTTCTTC.

The genes are TRBV11-2 and TRBJ2-1; a weak D match, TRBD2 (6 bases). The V gene's germline CDR1 is SGHAT and CDR2 FQNNGV. This CDR3 has 18 amino acids. Trimming took 0 bases from V and 8 from J, leaving 23 bases between them. As DNA, the CDR3 is TGTGCCAGCAGCTTAGATCCGGGAGCAAACCACGGAATCGATGAGCAGTTCTTC. Translation: CASSLDPGANHGIDEQFF.

V gene TRBV5-4 combines with J gene TRBJ2-7; 10 bases are a match to TRBD1. This CDR3 region has 15 residues. The ends lost 1 base at V and 5 bases at J; junction bases unmatched: 6. The germline V gene has CDR1 SGHNT and CDR2 YYREEE (reference sequence). The DNA of the CDR3 is TGTGCCAGCAGCTTGAGTGACAGGGGGCTCCACGAGCAGTACTTC. Its protein product is CASSLSDRGLHEQYF.

The J gene is TRBJ2-7, the V gene TRBV2; D is unresolved. CDR3 size: 12 residues. Trimming shortened V by 6 bases and J by 2 bases, and 8 bases separated the two germline ends. Germline V gene lookup returns CDR1 SNHLY and CDR2 FYNNEI. The CDR3 DNA follows: TGTGCCAGCAGCCCCTATCCCTACGAGCAGTACTTC. Translation gives CASSPYPYEQYF.

Turning to this clone: A junction end diverges from the germline sequence, so it may reflect a read error. This chain's CDR3 is CASSLVGQGMQF. The CDR3 DNA follows: TGTGCCAGCAGCTTGGTGGGACAGGGTATGCAGTTC. V and J are TRBV5-4 and TRBJ2-7, with 9 bases aligning to TRBD1. The CDR3 is 12 residues long. Germline-derived CDR1 and CDR2 are SGHNT and YYREEE (reference sequence).

This chain uses TRBV7-9 with TRBJ1-1, with TRBD1 as a possible D gene (5 bases). Between the trimmed V and J ends, which lost 8 bases and 5 bases, there was a span of 12 bases. The CDR3 spans 12 residues. Germline CDR1 and CDR2: SEHNR and FQNEAQ (reference sequence). The CDR3, as DNA: TGTGCCAGCCTGACGGGGGGAACTGAAGCTTTCTTT. Translating gives CASLTGGTEAFF.

V usage is TRBV12-5 and J usage is TRBJ2-7; TRBD1 might be the D (6 bases). The CDR3 contains 15 residues. CDR1 LGHNT and CDR2 FRNRAP come from the germline V gene. V lost 4 bases and J lost 3, with 16 bases in between. CDR3 in amino acids: CASGSQGPQSYEQYF. The CDR3 DNA follows: TGTGCTAGTGGTTCACAGGGACCCCAAAGCTACGAGCAGTACTTC.

The J gene is TRBJ2-3, the V gene TRBV13, with 9 bases that match TRBD2. The CDR3 is made up of 16 amino acids. CDR1 and CDR2 from the germline V gene are PRHDT and FYEKMQ (reference sequence). The trim removed 3 bases at V and 0 bases at J, leaving 4 bases unmatched. CDR3 loop: CASSLVAGDSTDTQYF. The CDR3 coding sequence is TGTGCCAGCAGCTTGGTAGCGGGGGATAGCACAGATACGCAGTATTTT.

The chain employs TRBV7-6 and TRBJ2-1, with a tentative D call TRBD2 (5 bases). The CDR3 runs 18 residues. Trimming removed 5 bases at V and 4 bases at J, with 24 bases between. Germline loops: CDR1 SGHVS, CDR2 FNYEAQ. CDR3 in amino acids: CASSLGGVLEVFYNEQFF. CDR3 coding DNA: TGTGCCAGCAGCCTAGGAGGCGTACTAGAAGTGTTTTACAATGAGCAGTTCTTC. Based on the CDR3 plus reference TRBV7-6 and TRBJ2-1, the full variable domain is GAGVSQSPRYKVTKRGQDVALRCDPISGHVSLYWYRQALGQGPEFLTYFNYEAQQDKSGLPNDRFSAERPEGSISTLTIQRTEQRDSAMYRCASSLGGVLEVFYNEQFFGPGTRLTVL.

The rearrangement links TRBV5-4 to TRBJ2-5, with D perhaps matching TRBD1 (6 bases). Germline lookup yields CDR1 SGHNT and CDR2 YYREEE (reference sequence). The CDR3 loop spans 14 amino acids. The V end lost 1 base, the J end lost 2 bases, and 9 bases lay between the germline ends. CDR3 coding DNA: TGTGCCAGCAGCTTGCATGGACAGCAAGAGACCCAGTACTTC. Translating it yields CASSLHGQQETQYF.

This chain joins TRBV15 and TRBJ2-5, with 12 bases identical to TRBD1. This CDR3 is built from 18 residues. J was trimmed by 1 base and V by 3 bases; bases with no gene match: 9. Germline CDR1 LNHNV, CDR2 YYDKDF (reference sequence). The CDR3, as DNA: TGTGCCACCAGCAGGTATAAACCGGGACAGGGGGCCCAAGAGACCCAGTACTTC. This translates into CATSRYKPGQGAQETQYF.

The chain recombines TRBV27 with TRBJ2-5; D might be TRBD2 (6 bases). With the DNA end fitting TRBJ2-7 better, the J assignment may be wrong. Germline V gene data show CDR1 as MNHEY and CDR2 as SMNVEV (reference sequence). The CDR3 is 15 residues long. DNA for the CDR3: TGTGCCAGCACCTCCCGTGCGGGAAAGAGTTACGAGCAGTACTTC. Amino acid sequence: CASTSRAGKSYEQYF.

This clone occurred once. The J gene is TRBJ1-1, the V gene TRBV9; perhaps TRBD1 as D (6 bases). CDR3 length: 14 residues. In germline, CDR1 is SGDLS, CDR2 YYNGEE. V lost 0 bases to trimming and J lost 9 bases, with 15 bases between them. CDR3 DNA sequence: TGTGCCAGCAGCGTAGCAGGGCCGACAGGACAAGCTTTCTTT. Translating it yields CASSVAGPTGQAFF.

The V gene is TRBV27, the J gene TRBJ1-1; D is unclear. With 3 bases removed from V and 4 bases from J, the gap between germline ends came to 15 bases. The germline V gene encodes CDR1 MNHEY and CDR2 SMNVEV (reference sequence). There are 15 residues in the CDR3. The CDR3 reads CASSFTNPRGTEAFF. CDR3 nucleotides: TGTGCCAGCAGTTTTACCAACCCCCGGGGCACTGAAGCTTTCTTT.

In the case of this clone: The DNA is left out, because the CDR3 cannot be placed on it with certainty; the CDR3 is given as TCRdb lists it. This chain joins TRBV21-1 and TRBJ2-6; the table names TRBD1, a call not compared with the DNA. TRBV21-1 is a recognized pseudogene. The CDR3 length is 16 residues, termini included. This CDR3 is CASSRTVARGANVLTF.

This rearrangement joins TRBV4-1 to TRBJ2-1; 7 nucleotides align to TRBD1. Germline V gene data show CDR1 as MGHRA and CDR2 as YSYEKL. CDR3 length equals 18 residues. The V segment lost 5 bases and the J segment 6 bases; nucleotides outside the gene matches: 19. The CDR3, as DNA: TGCGCCAGCAGCAGCAGCCGGGACAGTGACCGTGGGGGCAATGAGCAGTTCTTC. Protein sequence: CASSSSRDSDRGGNEQFF.

The chain is built from TRBV2 and TRBJ1-5; the match to TRBD1 covers 12 bases. The germline V gene encodes CDR1 SNHLY and CDR2 FYNNEI. CDR3 length: 15 residues. The V and J ends lost 6 bases and 7 bases, in that order; junction bases with no gene match: 7. The CDR3 region has the DNA TGTGCCAGCAGGGGTGGGACAGGGGGCGCCCAGCCCCAGCATTTT. Translation: CASRGGTGGAQPQHF. The variable domain in full, completed from reference TRBV2 and TRBJ1-5, reads EPEVTQTPSHQVTQMGQEVILRCVPISNHLYFYWYRQILGQKVEFLVSFYNNEISEKSEIFDDQFSVERPDGSNFTLKIRSTKLEDSAMYFCASRGGTGGAQPQHFGDGTRLSIL.

The chain employs TRBV7-2 and TRBJ2-5; 9 positions match TRBD2. Per germline, CDR1 SGHTA and CDR2 FQGNSA. Germline trimming cut 1 base from V and 0 bases from J; bases unmatched to any gene: 9. The CDR3 covers 18 residues. The chain's CDR3 is CASSLVASGGPYQETQYF. The CDR3 DNA follows: TGTGCCAGCAGCTTAGTGGCAAGCGGGGGGCCCTACCAAGAGACCCAGTACTTC. The full variable domain, with the rest looked up from reference TRBV7-2 and TRBJ2-5, is GAGVSQSPSNKVTEKGKDVELRCDPISGHTALYWYRQSLGQGLEFLIYFQGNSAPDKSGLPSDRFSAERTGGSVSTLTIQRTQQEDSAVYLCASSLVASGGPYQETQYFGPGTRLLVL.

This clone was detected once. The rearrangement joins TRBV6-4 to TRBJ2-1; a possible D gene is TRBD1 (5 bases). Germline V gene lookup returns CDR1 MRHNA and CDR2 SNTAGT. V was cut by 2 bases and J by 2 bases, with 13 bases left in between. CDR3 length equals 16 residues. CDR3 region: CASSDQGRSAYNEQFF. CDR3 DNA: TGTGCCAGCAGTGACCAGGGTAGGAGCGCCTACAATGAGCAGTTCTTC.

There are a few counts of this clone. V is TRBV5-4 and J is TRBJ2-5; 7 nucleotides agree with TRBD2. J lost 1 base, V lost 0 bases, and 6 bases had no gene match. Germline CDR1 reads SGHNT; CDR2 reads YYREEE (reference sequence). This CDR3 has 16 amino acids. For the CDR3, the DNA is TGTGCCAGCAGCTTGGGTGGGGGGGGAGTCCAAGAGACCCAGTACTTC. Amino acid sequence: CASSLGGGGVQETQYF.